This T cell receptor beta chain comes out of a study of T cells and Merkel cell carcinoma outcomes. Study-wide points: In Merkel cell carcinoma, repertoire and T-cell density reportedly predicted outcomes.

Worth noting for this clone: What it recognizes is unknown.

Using immunoSEQ multiplex PCR, the repertoire was profiled, and TCRdb retains in-frame clones only, with some absent. The table records 12,000 or so clones, over 95% of them present only once. Germline V gene sequence: CDR1 SGDLS, CDR2 YYNGEE. After removal of 0 bases from V and 6 bases from J, the junction contained 4 bases not matched to a gene. CDR3 length: 15 residues. The sample was tumor tissue from Merkel cell carcinoma. V gene TRBV9 combines with J gene TRBJ2-2, with TRBD1 identical over 8 bases. The sequence came from a human donor with Merkel cell carcinoma. This chain's CDR3 is CASSVAGTGAGELFF. The CDR3 region has the DNA TGTGCCAGCAGCGTAGCAGGGACAGGCGCCGGGGAGCTGTTTTTT.